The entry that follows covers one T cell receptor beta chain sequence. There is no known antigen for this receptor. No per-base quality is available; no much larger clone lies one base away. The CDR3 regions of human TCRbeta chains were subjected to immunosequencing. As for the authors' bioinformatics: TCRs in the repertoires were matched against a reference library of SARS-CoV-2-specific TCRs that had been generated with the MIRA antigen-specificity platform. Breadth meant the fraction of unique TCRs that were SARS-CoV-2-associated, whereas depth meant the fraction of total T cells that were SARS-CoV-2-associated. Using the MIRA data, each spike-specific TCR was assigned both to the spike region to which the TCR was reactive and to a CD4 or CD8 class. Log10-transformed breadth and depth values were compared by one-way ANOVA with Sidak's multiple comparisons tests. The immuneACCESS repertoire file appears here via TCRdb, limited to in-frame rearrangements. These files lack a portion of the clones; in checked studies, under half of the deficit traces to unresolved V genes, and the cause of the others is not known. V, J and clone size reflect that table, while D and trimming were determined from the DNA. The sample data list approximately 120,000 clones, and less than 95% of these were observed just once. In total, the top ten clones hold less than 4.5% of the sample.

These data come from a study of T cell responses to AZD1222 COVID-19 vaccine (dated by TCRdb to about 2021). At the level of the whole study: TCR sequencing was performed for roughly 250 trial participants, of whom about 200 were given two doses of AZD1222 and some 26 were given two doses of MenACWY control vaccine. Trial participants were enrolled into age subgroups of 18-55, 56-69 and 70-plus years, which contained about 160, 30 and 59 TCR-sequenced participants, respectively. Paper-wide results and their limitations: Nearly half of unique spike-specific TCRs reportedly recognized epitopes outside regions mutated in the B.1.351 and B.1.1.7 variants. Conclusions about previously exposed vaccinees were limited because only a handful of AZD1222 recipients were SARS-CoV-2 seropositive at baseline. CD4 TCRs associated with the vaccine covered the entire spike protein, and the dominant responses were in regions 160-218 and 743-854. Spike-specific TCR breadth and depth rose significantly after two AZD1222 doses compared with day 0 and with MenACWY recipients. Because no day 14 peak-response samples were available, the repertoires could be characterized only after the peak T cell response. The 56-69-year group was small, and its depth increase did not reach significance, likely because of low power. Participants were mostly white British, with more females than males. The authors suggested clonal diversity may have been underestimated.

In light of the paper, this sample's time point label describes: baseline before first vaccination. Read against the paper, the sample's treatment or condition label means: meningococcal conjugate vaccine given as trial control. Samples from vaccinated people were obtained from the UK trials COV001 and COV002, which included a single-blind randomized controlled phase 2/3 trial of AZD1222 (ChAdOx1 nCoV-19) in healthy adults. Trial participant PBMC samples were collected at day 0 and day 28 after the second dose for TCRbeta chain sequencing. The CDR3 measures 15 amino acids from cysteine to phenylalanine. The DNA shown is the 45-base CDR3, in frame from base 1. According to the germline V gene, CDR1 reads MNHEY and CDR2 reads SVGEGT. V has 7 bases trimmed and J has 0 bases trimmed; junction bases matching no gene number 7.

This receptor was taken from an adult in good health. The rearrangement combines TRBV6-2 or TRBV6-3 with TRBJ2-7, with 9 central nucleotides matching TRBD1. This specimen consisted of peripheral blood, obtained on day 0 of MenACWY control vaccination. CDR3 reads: CASTPGQGSSYEQYF. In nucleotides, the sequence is TGTGCCAGCACCCCCGGACAGGGGAGCTCCTACGAGCAGTACTTC.